A single sample is the source of the 27 T cell receptor beta chains below, sequenced in a study of cytomegalovirus exposure and HLA in healthy donors (dated by TCRdb to 2017 to 2019). Library method: the immunoSEQ multiplex PCR assay. For the multiplex PCR, a mixture combining 60 forward primers for TCR Vbeta segments and 13 reverse primers for TCR Jbeta segments was used. In TCRdb, the immuneACCESS table is reduced to in-frame sequences with V and J assigned. These tables do not hold every clone; where another copy was compared, an unresolved V gene accounts for under half, and the others remain unexplained. The sample table records approximately 190,000 clones; about 77% of these occur just once. The ten largest clones take up 2% to 2.5% of the sample. The material sequenced was PBMCs. These receptors all stem from a woman aged 25 to 39 in good health and CMV-seropositive.

The V and J genes are TRBV5-4 and TRBJ2-3; 8 bases match TRBD1. The germline CDR1 and CDR2 sequences are SGHNT and YYREEE (reference sequence). The CDR3 spans 16 residues. V trimming: 4 bases; J trimming: 4 bases; junction bases outside the gene matches: 11. The CDR3 coding sequence is TGTGCCAGCAGCGTGGGGTTTGGACAGGGAGCAGATACGCAGTATTTT. This translates into CASSVGFGQGADTQYF.

This clone was observed a single time. The chain joins TRBV7-9 to TRBJ2-7; 8 bases are a match to TRBD1. Trimming cost V 7 bases and J 7 bases; bases outside gene matches: 9. The V gene's germline CDR1 is SEHNR and CDR2 FQNEAQ (reference sequence). This CDR3 is 13 amino acids long. The CDR3 loop is CASTGQGIGEQYF. DNA of the CDR3: TGTGCCAGCACCGGACAGGGAATAGGAGAGCAGTACTTC.

This chain connects TRBV15 to TRBJ1-5, with unresolved D. Per the germline V gene, CDR1 is LNHNV and CDR2 is YYDKDF (reference sequence). CDR3 size: 14 residues. The V and J ends lost 0 bases and 3 bases respectively, with 6 bases between them. CDR3 sequence: CATSRDRYNQPQHF. In DNA, the CDR3 is TGTGCCACCAGCAGAGACAGGTACAATCAGCCCCAGCATTTT.

The V call is TRBV4-3, the J call TRBJ1-1; 9 positions match TRBD1. Trimming cost V 8 bases and J 3 bases; bases outside gene matches: 7. The CDR3 loop spans 14 amino acids. The V gene's germline CDR1 is LGHNA and CDR2 YSLEER. CDR3 DNA sequence: TGCGCCAGCGCAACCTGGACAGGGGACACTGAAGCTTTCTTT. It translates to CASATWTGDTEAFF.

The rearrangement links TRBV30 to TRBJ1-4, with D possibly being TRBD1 (6 bases). This CDR3 region has 16 residues. Germline CDR1 and CDR2: GTSNPN and SVGIG (reference sequence). V was shortened by 3 bases and J by 4 bases, with 18 bases between the two germline ends. In DNA form, the CDR3 reads TGTGCCTGGAGGGACCTAACAGGGCCTTTTAATGAAAAACTGTTTTTT. Amino acids: CAWRDLTGPFNEKLFF.

This clone was counted a few times. The chain carries TRBV6-1 and TRBJ2-7, with 9 bases matching TRBD1. The V gene end was trimmed by 7 bases and the J gene end by 5 bases; junction bases not matched to a gene: 6. CDR3 length: 13 amino acids. In germline, CDR1 is MNHNS, CDR2 SASEGT. The CDR3: CASTGQGLNEQYF. The DNA for the CDR3 is TGTGCCAGCACGGGACAGGGACTTAACGAGCAGTACTTC.

This clone was observed a handful of times. Written as DNA, the CDR3 is TGTGCCAGCAGCCAAGTCGGGACAGGGGGGGAAAAACTGTTTTTT. Its translation is CASSQVGTGGEKLFF. The chain combines TRBV4-2 with TRBJ1-4, with TRBD1 matching over 11 bases. V gave up 1 base and J gave up 8 bases; unmatched junction bases: 3. The V gene's germline CDR1 is LGHNA and CDR2 YNFKEQ. The CDR3 runs to 15 residues.

The CDR3 reads CASGQGGRELFF. In nucleotides, the CDR3 is TGTGCCAGCGGGCAGGGGGGTAGGGAGCTGTTTTTT. The chain carries TRBV6-5 and TRBJ2-2, with D possibly matching TRBD1 (7 bases). Trimming stripped 8 bases from V and 9 bases from J, with 13 bases between. The V gene's germline CDR1 is MNHEY and CDR2 SVGAGI. CDR3 length equals 12 residues.

This clone was counted between two and nine times. The J gene is TRBJ1-5, the V gene TRBV4-1; 8 bases fit TRBD1. The germline CDR1 and CDR2 sequences are MGHRA and YSYEKL. Losses at the gene ends were 3 bases for V and 7 bases for J; bases not matched to a gene: 8. This CDR3 region has 15 residues. As DNA, the CDR3 is TGCGCCAGCAGCCATAGAGACAGGGGAGGCCAGCCCCAGCATTTT. Translating gives CASSHRDRGGQPQHF.

The CDR3 DNA is TGTGCCAGCAGGGACAGGGTGGGCGAGCAGTACTTC. Translation: CASRDRVGEQYF. The chain joins TRBV2 to TRBJ2-7, with 8 bases aligning to TRBD1. CDR3 length: 12 residues. CDR1 is SNHLY and CDR2 is FYNNEI in the germline V gene. The trim removed 6 bases at V and 6 bases at J, leaving 4 bases unmatched.

The V and J genes are TRBV6-5 and TRBJ1-2, with 12 bases aligning to TRBD1. V lost 2 bases to trimming and J lost 8 bases; unmatched junction nucleotides: 6. The CDR3 spans 15 residues. Germline V lookup: CDR1 MNHEY, CDR2 SVGAGI. The CDR3 DNA is TGTGCCAGCAGTTACGGGGGACAGGGGGCGAGAGGCTACACCTTC. This codes for CASSYGGQGARGYTF.

In its sample, this clone was seen once. The gene calls are TRBV27 and TRBJ2-2, with 9 bases aligning to TRBD1. Germline trimming cut 3 bases from V and 5 bases from J; bases unmatched to any gene: 4. The CDR3 runs 15 residues. The germline gives CDR1 MNHEY, CDR2 SMNVEV (reference sequence). CDR3 bases: TGTGCCAGCAGTTTGAAGGACAGGGGAACCGGGGAGCTGTTTTTT. This translates into CASSLKDRGTGELFF.

The chain employs TRBV28 and TRBJ1-1; 7 nucleotides agree with TRBD1. Per the germline V gene, CDR1 is MDHEN and CDR2 is SYDVKM. V shed 6 bases and J 5 bases; nucleotides not matched to a gene: 9. The CDR3 runs to 14 residues. CDR3 region: CASRRQGVWTEAFF. The CDR3 DNA reads TGTGCCAGCAGAAGACAGGGAGTATGGACTGAAGCTTTCTTT.

This chain connects TRBV11-1 to TRBJ2-3, with D possibly TRBD2 on 6 matching bases. There are 16 residues in the CDR3. The germline V gene encodes CDR1 SGHAT and CDR2 FQDESV (reference sequence). Trimming shortened V by 5 bases and J by 4 bases, and 19 bases separated the two germline ends. The CDR3 DNA follows: TGTGCCAGCAGCCACCGACGGAGGGAGGACCCAGATACGCAGTATTTT. Residues: CASSHRRREDPDTQYF.

The genes are TRBV2 and TRBJ2-3; possible D gene TRBD2, 7 bases. The germline CDR1 and CDR2 sequences are SNHLY and FYNNEI. V was clipped by 5 bases and J by 0 bases, with 15 bases between them. CDR3 length: 16 amino acids. The CDR3 sequence: CASSYGLGGSTDTQYF. CDR3 nucleotide sequence: TGTGCCAGCAGTTATGGACTAGGGGGTAGCACAGATACGCAGTATTTT. Filled out from reference TRBV2 and TRBJ2-3, the complete variable domain reads EPEVTQTPSHQVTQMGQEVILRCVPISNHLYFYWYRQILGQKVEFLVSFYNNEISEKSEIFDDQFSVERPDGSNFTLKIRSTKLEDSAMYFCASSYGLGGSTDTQYFGPGTRLTVL.

This chain connects TRBV4-1 to TRBJ2-1; 10 bases line up with TRBD2. Germline values: CDR1 MGHRA, CDR2 YSYEKL. Losses at the gene ends were 3 bases for V and 5 bases for J; bases not matched to a gene: 4. The CDR3 is 15 residues long. CDR3 in DNA: TGCGCCAGCAGCCACAGAAGCGGGAGGGACAATGAGCAGTTCTTC. Amino acids: CASSHRSGRDNEQFF.

This clone was picked up one time. This chain links TRBV4-1 with TRBJ1-2; D perhaps matches TRBD1 (5 bases). The CDR3 runs to 14 residues. Germline V gene lookup returns CDR1 MGHRA and CDR2 YSYEKL. V was pared by 0 bases and J by 2 bases, with 7 bases between. CDR3 nucleotide sequence: TGCGCCAGCAGCCAAGACCAGGGAAACTATGGCTACACCTTC. Translating gives CASSQDQGNYGYTF.

The rearrangement uses TRBV7-9 and TRBJ2-1; D might be TRBD1 (6 bases). In germline, CDR1 is SEHNR, CDR2 FQNEAQ (reference sequence). There are 14 residues in the CDR3. Trimming stripped 0 bases from V and 4 bases from J, with 7 bases between. Here the CDR3 reads CASSLADSYNEQFF. The CDR3 DNA sequence: TGTGCCAGCAGCTTAGCGGACAGTTACAATGAGCAGTTCTTC.

This clone has just one count. The chain combines TRBV5-1 with TRBJ1-1, with unresolved D. The CDR3 is 15 residues long. The V gene's germline CDR1 is SGHRS and CDR2 YFSETQ. The V end lost 0 bases, the J end lost 4 bases, and 13 bases lay between the germline ends. The CDR3 spells CASSLARSAVTEAFF. CDR3 sequence (DNA): TGCGCCAGCAGCTTGGCCAGAAGCGCGGTCACTGAAGCTTTCTTT. The whole variable domain, remainder taken from reference TRBV5-1 and TRBJ1-1, is KAGVTQTPRYLIKTRGQQVTLSCSPISGHRSVSWYQQTPGQGLQFLFEYFSETQRNKGNFPGRFSGRQFSNSRSEMNVSTLELGDSALYLCASSLARSAVTEAFFGQGTRLTVV.

This chain uses TRBV9 with TRBJ1-2; perhaps TRBD1 as D (5 bases). Trimming removed 4 bases at V and 1 base at J, with 8 bases between. Germline lookup yields CDR1 SGDLS and CDR2 YYNGEE. The CDR3 runs 13 residues. CDR3 sequence reads: CASSPDINYGYTF. The DNA of the CDR3 is TGTGCCAGCAGCCCGGACATTAACTATGGCTACACCTTC.

J is TRBJ2-7 and V is TRBV5-1; 11 positions match TRBD1. The CDR3 extends over 13 amino acids. CDR1 SGHRS and CDR2 YFSETQ come from the germline V gene. V lost 3 bases, J lost 5 bases, and 1 base stayed unmatched. DNA for the CDR3: TGCGCCAGCAGCTGGACAGGGGGCGACGAGCAGTACTTC. Its protein is CASSWTGGDEQYF.

The V and J genes are TRBV28 and TRBJ1-3, with 9 positions matching TRBD1. The CDR3 sequence is 18 residues long. V lost 4 bases and J lost 4; bases outside the gene matches: 14. In germline, CDR1 is MDHEN, CDR2 SYDVKM. The CDR3 sequence is CASSSQGRTGATGNTIYF. The CDR3 DNA sequence: TGTGCCAGCAGTTCCCAAGGACGGACAGGGGCAACGGGAAACACCATATATTTT. Looking up the rest from reference TRBV28 and TRBJ1-3 gives the full variable domain: DVKVTQSSRYLVKRTGEKVFLECVQDMDHENMFWYRQDPGLGLRLIYFSYDVKMKEKGDIPEGYSVSREKKERFSLILESASTNQTSMYLCASSSQGRTGATGNTIYFGEGSWLTVV.

The genes are TRBV19 and TRBJ1-5, with TRBD1 as a possible D gene (5 bases). CDR1 LNHDA and CDR2 SQIVND come from the germline V gene (reference sequence). The CDR3 has 15 amino acids. V was pared by 5 bases and J by 4 bases, with 15 bases between. In DNA form, the CDR3 reads TGTGCCAGTAGTGTTGTGCAGGGAGGGAATCAGCCCCAGCATTTT. Translating it yields CASSVVQGGNQPQHF.

CDR3 amino acids: CASSATTITDTQYF. The CDR3, as DNA: TGTGCCAGCAGTGCCACGACTATCACAGATACGCAGTATTTT. The chain has TRBV2 and TRBJ2-3; weak D call: TRBD2 (5 bases). Looked up from germline, CDR1 is SNHLY and CDR2 is FYNNEI. The CDR3 loop spans 14 amino acids. The ends were cut back, 4 bases at V and 2 bases at J, with 10 bases in the middle.

The V call is TRBV7-9, the J call TRBJ2-2; tentative D call: TRBD1 (6 bases). CDR1 and CDR2 from the germline V gene are SEHNR and FQNEAQ (reference sequence). The V and J ends lost 6 bases and 6 bases respectively, with 14 bases between them. The CDR3 contains 14 residues. CDR3 region: CASSQQGYPGELFF. CDR3 nucleotide sequence: TGTGCCAGCAGTCAACAGGGTTATCCCGGGGAGCTGTTTTTT.

The rearrangement joins TRBV27 to TRBJ1-5, with D maybe TRBD1 (5 bases). CDR1 and CDR2 from the germline V gene are MNHEY and SMNVEV (reference sequence). The CDR3 length is 16 residues. Trimming took off 5 bases at V and 3 bases at J, with 17 bases between the two ends. The CDR3, as DNA: TGTGCCAGCAGTCCCTCTTTTGGGGCTCACAATCAGCCCCAGCATTTT. Translation gives CASSPSFGAHNQPQHF.

The genes are TRBV28 and TRBJ1-1; D call uncertain. V was clipped by 6 bases and J by 1 base, with 39 bases between them. The CDR3 contains 23 residues. Germline-derived CDR1 and CDR2 are MDHEN and SYDVKM. CDR3 region: CASSLGSLGRAPGVGGRNTEAFF. CDR3 sequence (DNA): TGTGCCAGCAGCCTTGGCAGCCTGGGCCGGGCACCCGGGGTCGGCGGGAGGAACACTGAAGCTTTCTTT.